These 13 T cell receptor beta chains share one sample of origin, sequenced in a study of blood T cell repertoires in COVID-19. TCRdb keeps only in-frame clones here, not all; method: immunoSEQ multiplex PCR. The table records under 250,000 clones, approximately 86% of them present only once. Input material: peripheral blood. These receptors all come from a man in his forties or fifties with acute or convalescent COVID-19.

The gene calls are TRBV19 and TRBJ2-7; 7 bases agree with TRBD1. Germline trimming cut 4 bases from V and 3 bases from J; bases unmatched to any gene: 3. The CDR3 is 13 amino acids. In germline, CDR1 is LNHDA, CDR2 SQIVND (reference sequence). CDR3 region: CASSTQGYYEQYF. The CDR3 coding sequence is TGTGCCAGTAGTACACAGGGGTACTACGAGCAGTACTTC.

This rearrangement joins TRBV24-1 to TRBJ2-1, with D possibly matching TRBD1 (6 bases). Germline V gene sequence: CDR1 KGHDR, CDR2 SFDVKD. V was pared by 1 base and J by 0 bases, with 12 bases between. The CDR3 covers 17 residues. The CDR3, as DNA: TGTGCCACCAGTGATTTCCAGGGGTCCCGCTCCTACAATGAGCAGTTCTTC. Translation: CATSDFQGSRSYNEQFF.

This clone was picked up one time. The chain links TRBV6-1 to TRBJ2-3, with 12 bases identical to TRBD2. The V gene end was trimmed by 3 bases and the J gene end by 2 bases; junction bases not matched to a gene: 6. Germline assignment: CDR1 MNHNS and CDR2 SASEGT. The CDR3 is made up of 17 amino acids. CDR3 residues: CASSDLAGGPATDTQYF. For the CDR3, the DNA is TGTGCCAGCAGTGACCTAGCGGGAGGGCCTGCCACAGATACGCAGTATTTT.

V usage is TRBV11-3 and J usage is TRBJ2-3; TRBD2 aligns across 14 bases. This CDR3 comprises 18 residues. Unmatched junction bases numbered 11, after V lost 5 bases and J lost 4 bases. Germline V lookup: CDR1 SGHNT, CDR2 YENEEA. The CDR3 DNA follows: TGTGCCAGCAGCGCTATGGGACTAGCGGGAGAAGGCGCAGATACGCAGTATTTT. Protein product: CASSAMGLAGEGADTQYF. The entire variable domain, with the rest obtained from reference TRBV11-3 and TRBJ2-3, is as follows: EAGVVQSPRYKIIEKKQPVAFWCNPISGHNTLYWYLQNLGQGPELLIRYENEEAVDDSQLPKDRFSAERLKGVDSTLKIQPAELGDSAVYLCASSAMGLAGEGADTQYFGPGTRLTVL.

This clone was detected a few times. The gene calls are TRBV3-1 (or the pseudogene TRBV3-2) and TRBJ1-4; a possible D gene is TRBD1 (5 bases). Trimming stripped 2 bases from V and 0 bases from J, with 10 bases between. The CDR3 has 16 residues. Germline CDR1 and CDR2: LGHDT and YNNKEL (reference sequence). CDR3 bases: TGTGCCAGCAGCCAACCAACACAGGCAACTAATGAAAAACTGTTTTTT. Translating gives CASSQPTQATNEKLFF.

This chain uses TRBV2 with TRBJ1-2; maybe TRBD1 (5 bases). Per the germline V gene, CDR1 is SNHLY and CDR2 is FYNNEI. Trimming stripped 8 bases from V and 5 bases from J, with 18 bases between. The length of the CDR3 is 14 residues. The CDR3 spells CASLPTAGTYGYTF. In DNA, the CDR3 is TGTGCCAGCCTTCCGACCGCAGGGACTTATGGCTACACCTTC.

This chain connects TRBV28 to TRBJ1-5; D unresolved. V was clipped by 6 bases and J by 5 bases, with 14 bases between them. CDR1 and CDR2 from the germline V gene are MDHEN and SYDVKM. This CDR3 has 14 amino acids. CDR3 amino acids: CASSPAERDQPQHF. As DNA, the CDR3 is TGTGCCAGCAGCCCGGCGGAGAGGGATCAGCCCCAGCATTTT. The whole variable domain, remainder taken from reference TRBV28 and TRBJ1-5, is DVKVTQSSRYLVKRTGEKVFLECVQDMDHENMFWYRQDPGLGLRLIYFSYDVKMKEKGDIPEGYSVSREKKERFSLILESASTNQTSMYLCASSPAERDQPQHFGDGTRLSIL.

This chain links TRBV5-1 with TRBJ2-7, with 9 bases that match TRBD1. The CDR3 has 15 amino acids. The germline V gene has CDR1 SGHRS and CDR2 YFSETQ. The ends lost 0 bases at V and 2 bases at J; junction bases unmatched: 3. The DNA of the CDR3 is TGCGCCAGCAGCTTGGCAGGACAGGGGCCCTACGAGCAGTACTTC. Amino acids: CASSLAGQGPYEQYF. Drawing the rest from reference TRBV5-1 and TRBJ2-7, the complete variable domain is KAGVTQTPRYLIKTRGQQVTLSCSPISGHRSVSWYQQTPGQGLQFLFEYFSETQRNKGNFPGRFSGRQFSNSRSEMNVSTLELGDSALYLCASSLAGQGPYEQYFGPGTRLTVT.

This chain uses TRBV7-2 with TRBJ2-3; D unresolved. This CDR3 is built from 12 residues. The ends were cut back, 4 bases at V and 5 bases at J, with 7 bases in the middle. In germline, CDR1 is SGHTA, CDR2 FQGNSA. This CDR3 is CASSSPGDTQYF. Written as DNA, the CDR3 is TGTGCCAGCAGCTCCCCCGGAGATACGCAGTATTTT. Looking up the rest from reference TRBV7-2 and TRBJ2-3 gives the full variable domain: GAGVSQSPSNKVTEKGKDVELRCDPISGHTALYWYRQSLGQGLEFLIYFQGNSAPDKSGLPSDRFSAERTGGSVSTLTIQRTQQEDSAVYLCASSSPGDTQYFGPGTRLTVL.

CDR3 sequence reads: CASSTLRQAANYGYTF. In DNA, the CDR3 is TGTGCCAGTAGTACACTAAGACAGGCAGCTAACTATGGCTACACCTTC. The chain recombines TRBV19 with TRBJ1-2, with a tentative D call TRBD1 (6 bases). V dropped 4 bases and J dropped 0 bases, with 15 bases sitting between them. The CDR3 sequence is 16 residues long. Germline assignment: CDR1 LNHDA and CDR2 SQIVND (reference sequence). Full variable domain (missing parts from reference TRBV19 and TRBJ1-2): DGGITQSPKYLFRKEGQNVTLSCEQNLNHDAMYWYRQDPGQGLRLIYYSQIVNDFQKGDIAEGYSVSREKKESFPLTVTSAQKNPTAFYLCASSTLRQAANYGYTFGSGTRLTVV.

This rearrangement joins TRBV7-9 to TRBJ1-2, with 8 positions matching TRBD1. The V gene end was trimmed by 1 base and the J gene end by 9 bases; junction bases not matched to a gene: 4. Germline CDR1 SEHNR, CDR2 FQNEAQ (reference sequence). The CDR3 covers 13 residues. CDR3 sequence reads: CASSLDQGARYTF. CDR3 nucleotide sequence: TGTGCCAGCAGCTTAGACCAGGGGGCTCGCTACACCTTC.

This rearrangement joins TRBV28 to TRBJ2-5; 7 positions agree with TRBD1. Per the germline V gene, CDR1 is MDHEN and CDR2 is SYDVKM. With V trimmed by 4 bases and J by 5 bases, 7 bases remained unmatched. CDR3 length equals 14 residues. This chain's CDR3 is CASSSRDSEETQYF. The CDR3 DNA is TGTGCCAGCAGTTCCCGGGACAGCGAGGAGACCCAGTACTTC.

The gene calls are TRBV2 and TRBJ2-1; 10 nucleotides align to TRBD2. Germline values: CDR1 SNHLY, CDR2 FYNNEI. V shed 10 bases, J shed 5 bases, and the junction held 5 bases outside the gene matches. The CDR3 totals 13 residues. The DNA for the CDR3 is TGTGCCAAGGAGCGGGGGGGCGACAATGAGCAGTTCTTC. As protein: CAKERGGDNEQFF.